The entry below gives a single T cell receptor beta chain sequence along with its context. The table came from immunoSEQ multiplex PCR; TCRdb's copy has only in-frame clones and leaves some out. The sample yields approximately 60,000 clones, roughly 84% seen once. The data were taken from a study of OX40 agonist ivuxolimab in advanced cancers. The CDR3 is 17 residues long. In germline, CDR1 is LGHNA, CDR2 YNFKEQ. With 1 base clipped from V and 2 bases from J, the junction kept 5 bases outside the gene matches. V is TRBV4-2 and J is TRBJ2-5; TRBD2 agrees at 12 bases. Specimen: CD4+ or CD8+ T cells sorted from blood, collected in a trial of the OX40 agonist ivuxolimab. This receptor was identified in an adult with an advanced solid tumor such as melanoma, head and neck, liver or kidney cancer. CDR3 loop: CASSQGSSGGVQETQYF. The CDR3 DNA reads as TGTGCCAGCAGCCAAGGGTCTAGCGGGGGGGTACAAGAGACCCAGTACTTC.